The 15 T cell receptor beta chains given below trace back to one sample, sequenced in a study of blood T cell repertoires in COVID-19. Profiling relied on immunoSEQ multiplex PCR, and the TCRdb table lists in-frame clones only, not all of them. Here the sample spans 500,000 or so clones, 87% being singletons. The sequenced sample consisted of PBMCs or T cells enriched from blood (not recorded which). The receptors derive from a young woman who had recovered from COVID-19.

CDR3 protein: CAARDRGHPNYGYTF. In DNA form, the CDR3 reads TGTGCCGCCAGGGACAGGGGGCACCCTAACTATGGCTACACCTTC. This chain connects TRBV27 to TRBJ1-2, with 12 positions matching TRBD1. This CDR3 contains 15 residues. Germline V gene sequence: CDR1 MNHEY, CDR2 SMNVEV (reference sequence). The V and J ends lost 11 bases and 0 bases, in that order; junction bases with no gene match: 7.

In its sample, this clone was seen once. The genes are TRBV2 and TRBJ1-3; 9 positions agree with TRBD1. CDR3 length equals 15 residues. V was clipped by 8 bases and J by 0 bases; unmatched bases: 5. CDR1 SNHLY and CDR2 FYNNEI come from the germline V gene. CDR3 in DNA: TGTGCCAGCCGTCGACAGGGGGGCTCTGGAAACACCATATATTTT. Translated, it gives CASRRQGGSGNTIYF.

To note about this clone: The junction differs from germline at one of its ends, possibly a read error. The V call is TRBV20-1, the J call TRBJ1-6; a possible D gene is TRBD1 (6 bases). Germline lookup yields CDR1 DFQATT and CDR2 SNEGSKA (reference sequence). This CDR3 has 11 residues. CDR3 sequence (DNA): TGCAGTGCTAGGTTCCGGGACACCTACACCTTT. It specifies CSARFRDTYTF.

The chain combines TRBV5-4 with TRBJ2-3; TRBD2 matches at 11 bases. V dropped 1 base and J dropped 1; count of bases not matched to a gene: 8. Germline CDR1 SGHNT, CDR2 YYREEE (reference sequence). The CDR3 spans 18 residues. In nucleotides, the CDR3 is TGTGCCAGCAGCTTGTTTAGCGGGGGGGCCAGGGGCACAGATACGCAGTATTTT. It specifies CASSLFSGGARGTDTQYF.

V and J are TRBV4-2 and TRBJ1-2; D remains ambiguous. This CDR3 is built from 15 residues. V shed 0 bases and J shed 6 bases, with 14 bases lying between them. CDR1 LGHNA and CDR2 YNFKEQ come from the germline V gene. CDR3 in DNA: TGTGCCAGCAGCCAAGATCGCGGCAATCTTAATGGCTACACCTTC. This sequence encodes CASSQDRGNLNGYTF.

The chain carries TRBV10-3 and TRBJ1-6; D gene unclear. The germline gives CDR1 ENHRY, CDR2 SYGVKD. The CDR3 is 14 residues long. Trimming shortened V by 3 bases and J by 10 bases, and 13 bases separated the two germline ends. CDR3 region: CAISEGREGSPLHF. CDR3 DNA: TGTGCCATCAGTGAAGGGAGGGAAGGGTCACCCCTCCACTTT.

This clone was detected once. The rearrangement links TRBV7-2 to TRBJ1-1; 11 bases fit TRBD1. The CDR3 runs 15 residues. Trimming removed 5 bases from V and 4 bases from J; junction bases left unmatched: 6. Germline-derived CDR1 and CDR2 are SGHTA and FQGNSA. CDR3 nucleotides: TGTGCCAGCAGCCCCGGGACAGGGGGGGTCACTGAAGCTTTCTTT. Amino acids: CASSPGTGGVTEAFF.

The V and J genes are TRBV4-1 and TRBJ2-3; perhaps TRBD1 as D (5 bases). The germline V and J ends were trimmed by 4 bases and 5 bases, with 16 bases remaining between them. Germline values: CDR1 MGHRA, CDR2 YSYEKL. The CDR3 covers 15 residues. The CDR3 DNA sequence: TGCGCCAGCAGCCGGATAGGGGCCCCTGGAGATACGCAGTATTTT. This encodes CASSRIGAPGDTQYF.

V gene TRBV21-1 combines with J gene TRBJ1-2; the D call of TRBD1 is as the table states it, not checked on the DNA. TRBV21-1 is a documented pseudogene. The CDR3 totals 24 residues. CDR3 loop: CASSKVGRKSLSKERQGGYYGYTF. The CDR3, as DNA: TGTGCCAGCAGCAAAGTAGGTCGAAAGAGTCTCTCGAAAGAGAGACAGGGGGGGTACTATGGCTACACCTTC.

This chain connects TRBV2 to TRBJ1-1, with D possibly being TRBD1 (6 bases). The CDR3 contains 15 residues. V lost 4 bases, J lost 2 bases, and 14 bases lay in between. Germline V CDR1 and CDR2: SNHLY, FYNNEI. The CDR3 reads CASSVAGTKNTEAFF. CDR3 nucleotides: TGTGCCAGCAGTGTAGCCGGGACAAAAAACACTGAAGCTTTCTTT. Combining the CDR3 with reference TRBV2 and TRBJ1-1 gives the whole variable domain EPEVTQTPSHQVTQMGQEVILRCVPISNHLYFYWYRQILGQKVEFLVSFYNNEISEKSEIFDDQFSVERPDGSNFTLKIRSTKLEDSAMYFCASSVAGTKNTEAFFGQGTRLTVV.

This chain connects TRBV5-5 to TRBJ1-2, with TRBD1 matching over 9 bases. The germline V gene has CDR1 SGHKS and CDR2 YYEKEE (reference sequence). The CDR3 runs 14 residues. V was clipped by 5 bases and J by 6 bases; unmatched bases: 8. CDR3 sequence (DNA): TGTGCCAGCAGACGGACAGGGGACAAAAATGGCTACACCTTC. Protein sequence: CASRRTGDKNGYTF.

This clone was found once. This chain uses TRBV20-1 with TRBJ1-2; TRBD1 is a possible D gene (5 bases). Germline CDR1 is DFQATT and CDR2 is SNEGSKA (reference sequence). CDR3 length: 12 residues. V was cut by 3 bases and J by 8 bases, with 13 bases left in between. The DNA of the CDR3 is TGCAGTGCTAGTAAACAGGAAGAGGGCTACACCTTC. The encoded protein is CSASKQEEGYTF.

This clone was seen just once. The V and J genes are TRBV19 and TRBJ2-2; 9 bases are shared with TRBD2. The CDR3 length is 16 residues. J was trimmed by 2 bases and V by 6 bases; bases with no gene match: 7. CDR1 and CDR2 (germline): LNHDA, SQIVND (reference sequence). CDR3: CASSPRGRGNTGELFF. In DNA, the CDR3 is TGTGCCAGTAGCCCTCGCGGGAGGGGAAACACCGGGGAGCTGTTTTTT.

The V gene is TRBV5-6, the J gene TRBJ2-1, with D possibly being TRBD1 (6 bases). CDR3 size: 16 residues. From germline, CDR1 is SGHDT and CDR2 YYEEEE. V gave up 2 bases and J gave up 0 bases, with 12 bases separating them. DNA of the CDR3: TGTGCCAGCAGCTTAACAGGGCACAGCTCCTACAATGAGCAGTTCTTC. Its protein product is CASSLTGHSSYNEQFF.

The chain couples TRBV19 to TRBJ1-1; 9 positions agree with TRBD1. Germline lookup yields CDR1 LNHDA and CDR2 SQIVND (reference sequence). The CDR3 has 14 amino acids. The V segment lost 4 bases and the J segment 10 bases; nucleotides outside the gene matches: 10. As DNA, the CDR3 is TGTGCCAGTAGTACGGGGACAGGGAGTTTGATAGCTTTCTTT. This sequence encodes CASSTGTGSLIAFF.